The source of this TCR beta chain is a study of beta chain features in type 1 diabetes. Study observations and caveats: Reads derived from cDNA could over-represent cells showing high TCR expression.

In its sample, this clone was seen a few times. The antigen is not known. Trimming took 5 bases from V and 4 from J, leaving 14 bases between them. This CDR3 has 15 amino acids. Germline CDR1 reads LNHNV; CDR2 reads YYDKDF (reference sequence). All of the isolated RNA was reverse transcribed, so expressed TCRB transcripts were sequenced. TCRdb's copy holds only in-frame clones and misses some; the assay was immunoSEQ multiplex PCR. The table lists some 240,000 clones, under 13% of them singletons. Markers CD45RO/CCR7/CD25/CD127/CD95/CD27 served to sort CD4+ naive, central memory, regulatory and stem cell-like memory cells. All of the sorted populations showed purity greater than 98%.

Sequenced sample: central memory CD4+ T cells from blood. The origin of this receptor is a man younger than 30 in good health. V and J are TRBV15 and TRBJ2-2, with D tentatively TRBD1 or TRBD2 (5 bases each). The CDR3 nucleotides are TGTGCCACCAGCGCCCGAGGGGATGGCACCGGGGAGCTGTTTTTT. Its protein product is CATSARGDGTGELFF.